This is a list of T cell receptor beta chains from one sample in a study of OX40 agonist ivuxolimab in advanced cancers. The data were produced by immunoSEQ multiplex PCR, yet TCRdb's version contains in-frame clones alone and is incomplete. The repertoire includes about 83,000 clones, 70% to 90% of them detected once, and around 0.78% sits in the top ten. Here the sequenced sample was CD4+ or CD8+ T cells sorted from blood, taken in a trial of the OX40 agonist ivuxolimab. Source of these receptors: an adult with an advanced solid tumor such as melanoma, head and neck, liver or kidney cancer. Both conserved end residues are part of each CDR3. D genes are given only for firm matches. Where a row states a size, it is once, few, many or the class of an expanded clone; other rows omit it.

>TRBV30|TRBJ2-6|.|.
TGTGCCTGGAGTCGGGCGGCTGGGGCCAACGTCCTGACTTTC
CAWSRAAGANVLTF
>TRBV5-5|TRBJ2-7|TRBD2|.
TGTGCCAGCAGCTTAGCCGGGACTAGTTACTACGAGCAGTACTTC
CASSLAGTSYYEQYF
>TRBV5-1|TRBJ1-2|TRBD1|once
TGCGCCAGCAGCTACGGGACAGGGGTGAACTATGGCTACACCTTC
CASSYGTGVNYGYTF
>TRBV5-6|TRBJ2-5|TRBD2|.
TGTGCCAGCAGCTTTCTTAGCGGGGGCCAAGAGACCCAGTACTTC
CASSFLSGGQETQYF
>TRBV19|TRBJ2-5|TRBD1|.
TGTGCCAGTAGTATGCCGGGGACAGGAACCTCCGGGGAGACCCAGTACTTC
CASSMPGTGTSGETQYF
>TRBV6-6|TRBJ2-4|.|.
TGTGCCAGCAGGGGAGGGGGTCCCAAAAACATTCAGTACTTC
CASRGGGPKNIQYF
>TRBV2|TRBJ1-2|.|.
TGTGCCAGCAGTGAGCAGGGTATCTATGGCTACACCTTC
CASSEQGIYGYTF
>TRBV5-1|TRBJ2-3|.|few
TGCGCCAGCAGCTTGGATGCGAGTCTTCGGGATACGCAGTATTTT
CASSLDASLRDTQYF
>TRBV5-6|TRBJ1-1|.|.
TGTGCCAGCAGCACCCTGGCGGCGGAATCTGAAGCTTTCTTT
CASSTLAAESEAFF
>TRBV18|TRBJ1-1|.|.
TGTGCCAGCTCACCAACGGACAGAGCGAACACTGAAGCTTTCTTT
CASSPTDRANTEAFF
>TRBV2|TRBJ2-2|.|.
TGTGCCAGCAGTGGGCCGGGACAAGGGGACACCGGGGAGCTGTTTTTT
CASSGPGQGDTGELFF
>TRBV19|TRBJ1-1|.|.
TGTGCCAGTAGGAAGGGACAGAACACTGAAGCTTTCTTT
CASRKGQNTEAFF
>TRBV7-3|TRBJ1-3|.|few
TGTGCCAGCAGCCTCAACTCCGGAAACACCATATATTTT
CASSLNSGNTIYF
>TRBV18|TRBJ1-1|TRBD1|.
TGTGCCAGCTCTCGGGACAGAACTAACACTGAAGCTTTCTTT
CASSRDRTNTEAFF
>TRBV19|TRBJ1-4|.|once
TGTGCCAGTAGTATGACAGCAACTAATGAAAAACTGTTTTTT
CASSMTATNEKLFF
>TRBV29-1|TRBJ1-2|TRBD1|once
TGCAGCGTTGAACAGGGACAGATCTATGGCTACACCTTC
CSVEQGQIYGYTF
>TRBV4-1|TRBJ2-4|.|.
TGCGCCAGCAGCCAAGGGATGAAAGGGGGAAACATTCAGTACTTC
CASSQGMKGGNIQYF
>TRBV5-1|TRBJ2-5|TRBD1|.
TGCGCCAGCAGCCCGGGGACAGGGTATGGGGCGGAGACCCAGTACTTC
CASSPGTGYGAETQYF
>TRBV18|TRBJ2-3|.|once
TGTGCCAGCTCACCGGAGCACACAGATACGCAGTATTTT
CASSPEHTDTQYF
>TRBV7-3|TRBJ1-1|.|.
TGTGCCAGCAGCTTATCTTTAACGGCTGAAGCTTTCTTT
CASSLSLTAEAFF
>TRBV4-1|TRBJ2-4|TRBD1|.
TGCGCCAGCAGCCAAGATCACAGGGGAGCAGCCAAAAACATTCAGTACTTC
CASSQDHRGAAKNIQYF
>TRBV11-3|TRBJ2-3|.|.
TGTGCCAGCAGCTTAGGACCCACAGATACGCAGTATTTT
CASSLGPTDTQYF
>TRBV30|TRBJ2-7|.|.
TGTGCCTGGAGTGTAGGGCAGGGGTACTACGAGCAGTACTTC
CAWSVGQGYYEQYF
>TRBV11-3|TRBJ2-7|.|.
TGTGCCAGCAGCTTAACAATCGACAGGTTCTACGAGCAGTACTTC
CASSLTIDRFYEQYF
>TRBV29-1|TRBJ1-3|.|.
TGCAGCGTCCTTCTAGGAAACACCATATATTTT
CSVLLGNTIYF
>TRBV7-6|TRBJ2-4|TRBD1|.
TGTGCCAGCAGTCGAAACAGGGGGGAAAAAGCCAAAAACATTCAGTACTTC
CASSRNRGEKAKNIQYF
>TRBV7-6|TRBJ2-6|.|.
TGTGCCAGCAGCTTAGGGTTTAGGGAAATTTGGGACTCTGGGGCCAACGTCCTGACTTTC
CASSLGFREIWDSGANVLTF
>TRBV10-3|TRBJ1-1|.|.
TGTGCCATCAGCCAGGATGAATTTGAAGCTTTCTTT
CAISQDEFEAFF
>TRBV11-2|TRBJ2-3|.|.
TGTGCCAGCAGCTGGGTCAGGGGAGATACGCAGTATTTT
CASSWVRGDTQYF
>TRBV30|TRBJ2-7|TRBD2|.
TGTGCCTGGAGCCTAGCGGGAGGGCTCCACGAGCAGTACTTC
CAWSLAGGLHEQYF
>TRBV5-1|TRBJ2-6|TRBD2|.
TGCGCCAGCAGCCGGGGGGGCAATGGGCCCTCTGGGGCCAACGTCCTGACTTTC
CASSRGGNGPSGANVLTF
>TRBV6-6|TRBJ1-6|.|.
TGTGCCAGCAGTTACGGGGGAAGCTCACCCCTCCACTTT
CASSYGGSSPLHF
>TRBV11-2|TRBJ2-2|.|.
TGTGCCAGCAGCCAAGGGGCAGGGGCCGCCGGGGAGCTGTTTTTT
CASSQGAGAAGELFF
>TRBV6-5|TRBJ2-5|.|.
TGTGCCAGCAGCCTGGGAGTTTTTAGAATCCAGTACTTC
CASSLGVFRIQYF
>TRBV5-5|TRBJ1-2|.|.
TGTGCCAGCAGCTTAGGAGGAAGGATGATCTATGGCTACACCTTC
CASSLGGRMIYGYTF
>TRBV5-1|TRBJ2-1|.|.
TGCGCCAGCAGCTTGGTCGAGGGGACAATTCCGTTCTTC
CASSLVEGTIPFF
>TRBV9|TRBJ1-1|.|.
TGTGCCAGCAGCTTCAGTGCCCGGGACACTGAAGCTTTCTTT
CASSFSARDTEAFF
>TRBV11-2|TRBJ2-1|.|.
TGTGCCAGCAGCTTAGATCCCCAGGTCGCGCCACTCTTC
CASSLDPQVAPLF
>TRBV5-1|TRBJ2-7|.|.
TGCGCCAGCAGCTTGGAGCAGGGTGGCTACGAGCAGTACTTC
CASSLEQGGYEQYF
>TRBV5-1|TRBJ2-6|TRBD1|.
TGCGCCAGCAGCTTGCGTGTAGGGACAGGGGAGGGCTCTGGGGCCAACGTCCTGACTTTC
CASSLRVGTGEGSGANVLTF
>TRBV4-1|TRBJ1-5|TRBD1|few
TGCGCCAGCAGCCAGGGTGGGACAGGGGGCCACCTAATCAATCAGCCCCAGCATTTT
CASSQGGTGGHLINQPQHF
>TRBV21-1|TRBJ2-7|.|.
TGTGCCAGCAGCAAAGACGGACAGCCCGATAGCTCCTACGAGCAGTACTTC
CASSKDGQPDSSYEQYF
>TRBV5-1|TRBJ2-2|.|.
TGCGCCAGCAGCTTGGTCTTGGGAGGGAACACCGGGGAGCTGTTTTTT
CASSLVLGGNTGELFF
>TRBV5-6|TRBJ2-7|.|.
TGTGCCAGCAGCCTTTGGGGGGCCGCTTACGAGCAGTACTTC
CASSLWGAAYEQYF
>TRBV9|TRBJ2-1|.|.
TGTGCCAGCAGCCCTTGGGGGGGCACGTCCTCCTACAATGAGCAGTTCTTC
CASSPWGGTSSYNEQFF
>TRBV11-2|TRBJ2-5|TRBD1|.
TGTGCCAGCAGCCTGACAGGGGCAGGATACCAAGAGACCCAGTACTTC
CASSLTGAGYQETQYF
>TRBV12-5|TRBJ1-4|TRBD1|.
TGTGCTAGTGGGGGCGACAGGGTTGGTGAAAAACTGTTTTTT
CASGGDRVGEKLFF
>TRBV10-1|TRBJ2-1|.|.
TGCGCCAGCTCTACTGGCGTAGTATACAATGAGCAGTTCTTC
CASSTGVVYNEQFF
>TRBV6-5|TRBJ2-1|.|.
TGTGCCAGCAGTTACCCGGACTTTTCGGGTGAGCAGTTCTTC
CASSYPDFSGEQFF
>TRBV18|TRBJ2-3|TRBD2|.
TGTGCCAGCTCGTCCCTAGCGGGGGACACAGATACGCAGTATTTT
CASSSLAGDTDTQYF
>TRBV12-2|TRBJ2-5|.|.
TGTGCAAGTCGCTTAGGGGGGCCGGAGTTGGAGACCCAGTACTTC
CASRLGGPELETQYF
>TRBV27|TRBJ2-5|.|.
TGTGCCAGCAGTTTAGGTCTGGGGAAAGGACCAGGGCCCCAAGAGACCCAGTACTTC
CASSLGLGKGPGPQETQYF
>TRBV5-6|TRBJ2-3|.|.
TGTGCCAGCAGCTTGGTACAGCTTAGGAGCACAGATACGCAGTATTTT
CASSLVQLRSTDTQYF
>TRBV5-1|TRBJ1-3|TRBD1|.
TGCGCCAGCAGCTTGGGACAGGGAGGTTCCCGCTCTGGAAACACCATATATTTT
CASSLGQGGSRSGNTIYF
>TRBV7-2|TRBJ1-2|TRBD1|once
TGTGCCAGCAGCCCCGAACCTATACAGGGGGGGGGCTACACCTTC
CASSPEPIQGGGYTF